These 2 T cell receptor beta chains were sequenced from one sample in a study of cytomegalovirus exposure and HLA in healthy donors. The PCR ran on 60 Vbeta and 13 Jbeta primers. Measured with immunoSEQ multiplex PCR; TCRdb has only the in-frame clones, and not every one. Altogether 150,000 to 200,000 clones are present, 65% to 85% being singletons, with the ten largest covering roughly 2.3%. Sequences were obtained from PBMCs. The receptor source for this set is a male donor in good health and CMV-seronegative.

CDR3 sequence reads: CASSIGGQRSNQPQHF. The CDR3 DNA follows: TGTGCCAGTAGTATAGGCGGACAGAGAAGCAATCAGCCCCAGCATTTT. V is TRBV19 and J is TRBJ1-5; weak D call: TRBD1 (6 bases). Trimming pared 1 base from V and 1 base from J, leaving 11 bases between. This CDR3 has 16 residues. The germline V gene has CDR1 LNHDA and CDR2 SQIVND (reference sequence).

J is TRBJ1-2 and V is TRBV19; D is possibly TRBD1 (6 bases). The CDR3 totals 15 residues. CDR1 and CDR2 (germline): LNHDA, SQIVND (reference sequence). Trimming pared 6 bases from V and 1 base from J, leaving 15 bases between. The DNA for the CDR3 is TGTGCCAGTAGGGGGACAAGGAACTTTAACTATGGCTACACCTTC. Amino acid sequence: CASRGTRNFNYGYTF. The full variable domain, its missing parts supplied by reference TRBV19 and TRBJ1-2, is DGGITQSPKYLFRKEGQNVTLSCEQNLNHDAMYWYRQDPGQGLRLIYYSQIVNDFQKGDIAEGYSVSREKKESFPLTVTSAQKNPTAFYLCASRGTRNFNYGYTFGSGTRLTVV.